Listed below are T cell receptor beta chains from one sample, sequenced in a study of blood T cell repertoires in COVID-19. Sequencing was performed with immunoSEQ multiplex PCR; in TCRdb, only in-frame clones are kept and a portion is missing. This sample has about 250,000 clones, with approximately 86% found just once. The sequenced sample consisted of PBMCs or T cells enriched from blood (not recorded which). These receptors all come from a woman in her forties or fifties who had recovered from COVID-19. The CDR3 runs from the conserved cysteine through the conserved F or W. The D gene is left open where the match is weak. Clone sizes are given selectively: once, few, many, or a class where the clone is expanded.

>TRBJ2-1|-|TRBV18|TRBD2
CASSPSGGNNEQFF
TGTGCCAGCTCACCCTCGGGAGGGAACAATGAGCAGTTCTTC
>TRBJ2-2|-|TRBV11-2|-
CASSIQGKTGELFF
TGTGCCAGCAGCATACAGGGTAAAACCGGGGAGCTGTTTTTT
>TRBJ2-1|-|TRBV7-9|TRBD2
CASSLLSGSLSYNEQFF
TGTGCCAGCAGCTTGCTCAGCGGGAGTTTATCCTACAATGAGCAGTTCTTC
>TRBJ2-1|-|TRBV5-1|TRBD2
CASSLVAGESNEQFF
TGCGCCAGCAGCTTGGTAGCGGGAGAGTCCAATGAGCAGTTCTTC
>TRBJ2-7|-|TRBV10-3|-
CAISLQGSYEQYF
TGTGCCATCAGCTTACAGGGTTCCTACGAGCAGTACTTC
>TRBJ2-1|-|TRBV5-4|TRBD2
CASGTSGSFEQFF
TGTGCCAGCGGGACTAGCGGGAGTTTTGAGCAGTTCTTC
>TRBJ2-5|once|TRBV29-1|-
CSVDNQGGETQYF
TGCAGCGTCGACAATCAGGGAGGAGAGACCCAGTACTTC
>TRBJ2-5|once|TRBV27|TRBD1
CASSLGHRGETQYF
TGTGCCAGCAGTTTGGGACACAGGGGAGAGACCCAGTACTTC
>TRBJ1-2|-|TRBV28|-
CASSSRLGVYGYTF
TGTGCCAGCAGTTCGCGATTAGGGGTTTATGGCTACACCTTC
>TRBJ1-4|-|TRBV3-1/TRBV3-2|-
CASSQGTAEKLFF
TGTGCCAGCAGCCAAGGGACAGCCGAAAAACTGTTTTTT
>TRBJ2-1|-|TRBV2|-
CASRPFRGGNEQFF
TGTGCCAGCAGGCCCTTCCGGGGTGGCAATGAGCAGTTCTTC
>TRBJ2-3|-|TRBV5-4|-
CASSLGSARGTDTQYF
TGTGCCAGCAGCTTGGGCAGCGCCCGAGGCACAGATACGCAGTATTTT
>TRBJ2-2|-|TRBV11-2|TRBD2
CASRTSSGKAPGELFF
TGTGCCAGCAGAACCTCTAGCGGGAAGGCTCCCGGGGAGCTGTTTTTT
>TRBJ2-7|few|TRBV15|-
CATSREGPQGGYEQYF
TGTGCCACCAGCAGAGAAGGGCCGCAGGGTGGGTACGAGCAGTACTTC
>TRBJ1-2|-|TRBV10-3|TRBD1
CAISASDRAFGYTF
TGTGCCATCAGTGCCTCGGACAGGGCGTTTGGCTACACCTTC
>TRBJ1-5|-|TRBV30|TRBD1
CAWRSRGTVNQPQHF
TGTGCCTGGAGGAGCCGAGGGACAGTCAATCAGCCCCAGCATTTT
>TRBJ1-5|-|TRBV9|TRBD1
CASSVGTGDWQPQHF
TGTGCCAGCAGCGTCGGGACAGGGGATTGGCAGCCCCAGCATTTT
>TRBJ2-1|-|TRBV29-1|TRBD2
CSVGLAGGPKRHNEQFF
TGCAGCGTGGGACTAGCGGGAGGGCCCAAAAGACACAATGAGCAGTTCTTC
>TRBJ2-4|-|TRBV4-3|-
CASSHRPVWGLAKNIQYF
TGCGCCAGCAGCCACCGCCCGGTGTGGGGACTAGCCAAAAACATTCAGTACTTC
>TRBJ2-2|once|TRBV21-1|-
CASTTKGLAGNTGELFF
TGTGCCAGCACCACAAAAGGGCTAGCGGGTAACACCGGGGAGCTGTTTTTT
>TRBJ2-2|-|TRBV19|TRBD2
CASSIRTSGRVLAGELFF
TGTGCCAGTAGTATCCGGACTAGCGGGAGGGTATTGGCCGGGGAGCTGTTTTTT
>TRBJ2-5|-|TRBV6-5|TRBD2
CASSGPSSGETQYF
TGTGCCAGCTCCGGTCCCTCTAGCGGAGAGACCCAGTACTTC
>TRBJ2-1|-|TRBV6-5|-
CASSPNRDTYNEQFF
TGTGCCAGCAGCCCAAACCGGGACACCTACAATGAGCAGTTCTTC
>TRBJ1-2|-|TRBV18|-
CASSPVNGYTF
TGTGCCAGCTCACCAGTAAATGGCTACACCTTC
>TRBJ2-7|-|TRBV19|TRBD2
CASSISGGAYEQYF
TGTGCCAGTAGTATCAGCGGGGGTGCCTACGAGCAGTACTTC
>TRBJ1-1|-|TRBV18|-
CASSPPWGMNTEAFF
TGTGCCAGCTCACCACCGTGGGGCATGAACACTGAAGCTTTCTTT
>TRBJ1-3|-|TRBV4-3|-
CASSQELDYTPGSSGNTIYF
TGCGCCAGCAGCCAAGAGTTGGACTACACACCAGGGAGCTCTGGAAACACCATATATTTT
>TRBJ2-3|many|TRBV2|-
CASSELPADTQYF
TGTGCCAGCAGTGAACTGCCGGCAGATACGCAGTATTTT
>TRBJ2-5|few|TRBV10-1|-
CASSRTITETQYF
TGCGCCAGCAGTAGGACTATCACGGAGACCCAGTACTTC
>TRBJ2-2|-|TRBV12-3/TRBV12-4|-
CASSSANTGELFF
TGTGCCAGCAGTTCCGCGAACACCGGGGAGCTGTTTTTT
>TRBJ2-7|-|TRBV29-1|TRBD2
CSVAVAGGSEQYF
TGCAGCGTTGCGGTAGCGGGAGGGAGCGAGCAGTACTTC
>TRBJ1-4|-|TRBV6-5|-
CASTRHHLTEKLFF
TGTGCCAGCACACGACACCACTTGACAGAAAAACTGTTTTTT
>TRBJ1-1|-|TRBV6-5|-
CASSYSYGGGMAEAFF
TGTGCCAGCAGTTACTCGTACGGGGGGGGAATGGCTGAAGCTTTCTTT